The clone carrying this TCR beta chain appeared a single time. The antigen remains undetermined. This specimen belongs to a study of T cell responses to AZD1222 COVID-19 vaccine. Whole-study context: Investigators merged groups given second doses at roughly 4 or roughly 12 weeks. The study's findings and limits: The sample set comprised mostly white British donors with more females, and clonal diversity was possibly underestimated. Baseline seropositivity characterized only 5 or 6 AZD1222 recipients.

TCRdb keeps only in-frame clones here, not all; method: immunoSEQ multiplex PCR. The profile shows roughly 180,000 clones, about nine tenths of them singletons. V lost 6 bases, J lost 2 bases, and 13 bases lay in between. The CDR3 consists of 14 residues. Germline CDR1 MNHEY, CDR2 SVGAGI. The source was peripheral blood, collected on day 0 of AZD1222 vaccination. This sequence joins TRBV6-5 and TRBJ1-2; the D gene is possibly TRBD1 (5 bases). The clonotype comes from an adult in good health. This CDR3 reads CASRPGGGNYGYTF. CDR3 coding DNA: TGTGCCAGCAGGCCCGGGGGAGGGAACTATGGCTACACCTTC.